The rows below give T cell receptor beta chains drawn from one sample of a study of human T cells and chemical hapten exposure. TCRdb used MiXCR to reprocess the RACE reads, holding one entry per CDR3 protein. In the table there are around 120,000 distinct CDR3 sequences, roughly 13% of which are singletons. The source was whole blood, collected in connection with sensitization to the hapten diphenylcyclopropenone (DPC). The source is a man aged 18 to 29 with alopecia areata. Some clones in this sample may be carry-over from other donors' samples. CDR3s include the opening cysteine and the closing phenylalanine or tryptophan. The D gene is left open where the match is weak. Where a row states a size, it is once, few, many or the class of an expanded clone; other rows omit it.

V gene	CDR3 length	clone size	D gene	J gene	CDR3 DNA	CDR3 protein
TRBV29-1	12	many	.	TRBJ2-3	TGCAGCGGTGCCCAGGGTCCAGATACGCAGTATTTT	CSGAQGPDTQYF
TRBV29-1	14	.	.	TRBJ1-1	TGCAGCGTTGAAGTTCAGGCGGAAAACGCTGAAGCTTTCTTT	CSVEVQAENAEAFF
TRBV7-3	21	few	.	TRBJ2-1	TGTGCCAGCAGCTTAAAGGTGGACTGGGCGCTACAATTCACACCCTACAATGAGCAGTTCTTC	CASSLKVDWALQFTPYNEQFF
TRBV4-2	16	.	TRBD2	TRBJ2-5	TGTGCCAGCAGCCAGGCCTGGACTAGCGCACAAGAGACCCAGTACTTC	CASSQAWTSAQETQYF
TRBV15	15	.	TRBD1	TRBJ1-1	TGTGCCACCAGCAAGATCGGGAAGGGGGCGGGTGAAGCTTTCTTT	CATSKIGKGAGEAFF
TRBV14	20	.	TRBD2	TRBJ2-6	TGTGCCAGCAGTCCACGGGAGGGAACAGGAGTACTCTATGGGGCCAACGTCCTGACTTTC	CASSPREGTGVLYGANVLTF
TRBV10-2	14	.	TRBD1	TRBJ2-7	TGCGCCAGCAGGGAGACAGGGCTCGCCTACGAGCAGTACTTC	CASRETGLAYEQYF
TRBV20-1	12	many	.	TRBJ1-3	TGCAGTGCCTGGGAGGTCGGAAACACCATATATTTT	CSAWEVGNTIYF
TRBV29-1	14	few	TRBD1	TRBJ2-6	TGCAGCGTTTTAAGGGGGCCGGGGGCCAACGTCCTGACTTTC	CSVLRGPGANVLTF
TRBV7-9	17	many	.	TRBJ2-4	TGTGCCAGCAGACCCCCTCAGACGGACCTAGCCAAAAACATTCAGTACTTC	CASRPPQTDLAKNIQYF
TRBV20-1	14	.	TRBD1	TRBJ2-5	TGCAGTGCTCGGACAGGGGGTAATGTAGAGACCCAGTACTTC	CSARTGGNVETQYF
TRBV27	14	.	TRBD2	TRBJ2-5	TGTGCCAGCTGGGGACTAGCGGGGGAAGAGACCCAGTACTTC	CASWGLAGEETQYF
TRBV7-9	12	many	.	TRBJ1-2	TGTGCCAGCAGCTTAGATCTGTATGGCTACACCTTC	CASSLDLYGYTF
TRBV7-2	16	.	.	TRBJ2-3	TGTGCCAGCAGCTTAGAAAGGATCAGTGGGGGGCATACGCAGTATTTT	CASSLERISGGHTQYF
TRBV5-1	14	.	TRBD1	TRBJ1-1	TGCGCCAGCAGGGATGGACAGGGCAACACTGAAGCTTTCTTT	CASRDGQGNTEAFF
TRBV6-2/TRBV6-3	16	once	TRBD2	TRBJ2-7	TGTGCCAGCAGTTCACCGAGCGGGGGGGCCTCCTACGAGCAGTACTTC	CASSSPSGGASYEQYF
TRBV3-1	16	few	TRBD1	TRBJ2-5	TGTGCCAGCAGCCAAGAACTGACAGGGGAAGGAGAGACCCAGTACTTC	CASSQELTGEGETQYF
TRBV6-6	15	.	.	TRBJ1-2	TGTGCCAGCAGTATCTCGCTGGCAGGGCACTATGGCTACACCTTC	CASSISLAGHYGYTF
TRBV29-1	14	few	.	TRBJ2-3	TGCAGCGTTGAATGGGGACCGAGCACAGATACGCAGTATTTT	CSVEWGPSTDTQYF
TRBV7-9	18	.	TRBD1	TRBJ2-3	TGTGCCAGCAGCTTGCCTCTCGGACAGGGGAGTATGGGAGATACGCAGTATTTT	CASSLPLGQGSMGDTQYF
TRBV7-2	16	few	.	TRBJ1-6	TGTGCCAGCAGCTTAGCCCCAAAGGGGTCGTATTCACCCCTCCACTTT	CASSLAPKGSYSPLHF
TRBV28	13	few	.	TRBJ1-1	TGTGCCAGCAGCCTGCTGACAACTGTTGAAGCTTTCTTT	CASSLLTTVEAFF
TRBV4-3	15	many	.	TRBJ2-1	TGCGCCAGCAGCCAAGGGTCGGGGTCCTACAATGAGCAGTTCTTC	CASSQGSGSYNEQFF
TRBV7-2	14	.	.	TRBJ2-7	TGTGCCAGCAGCTTAGACCGAGGATCCCACGAGCAGTACTTC	CASSLDRGSHEQYF
TRBV4-1	19	.	.	TRBJ2-6	TGCGCCAGCAGCCAGGAGTGGGGCACCGGCGACTCTGGGGCCAACGTCCTGACTTTC	CASSQEWGTGDSGANVLTF
TRBV12-5	14	.	.	TRBJ1-1	TGTGCTAGTGGTTTGGTAGGAGCGAGCACTGAAGCTTTCTTT	CASGLVGASTEAFF
TRBV3-1	16	many	TRBD2	TRBJ2-1	TGTGCCAGCAGCCCCTTTTCCGGGGGGTCCTACAATGAGCAGTTCTTC	CASSPFSGGSYNEQFF
TRBV20-1	14	.	.	TRBJ2-3	TGCAGTGCTAGAGCTGGGGCCATCACAGATACGCAGTATTTT	CSARAGAITDTQYF
TRBV29-1	15	few	TRBD1	TRBJ2-3	TGCAGCGTTGAAGATCGGGGACAGGGCTCAGATACGCAGTATTTT	CSVEDRGQGSDTQYF